This entry lists 18 T cell receptor beta chains sequenced from one sample in a study of PD-1 blockade in classical Hodgkin lymphoma. There was relapse after autologous stem cell transplantation in every patient, and there was variation in brentuximab vedotin exposure. From thawed PBMCs, magnetic negative selection was used to isolate the CD8+ T cells. The protocol was immunoSEQ multiplex PCR, while the TCRdb copy is restricted to in-frame clones and leaves out a portion. Among thousands of clones listed, around 64% were seen once. The material sequenced was CD8+ T cells from blood, taken at baseline. The receptors were sampled from a human donor with classical Hodgkin lymphoma.

The gene calls are TRBV27 and TRBJ1-1; D gene unclear. Between the trimmed V and J ends, which lost 2 bases and 1 base, there was a span of 5 bases. Germline CDR1 MNHEY, CDR2 SMNVEV (reference sequence). The CDR3 loop spans 13 amino acids. Here the CDR3 reads CASSLMQNTEAFF. In DNA form, the CDR3 reads TGTGCCAGCAGTTTAATGCAGAACACTGAAGCTTTCTTT.

J is TRBJ1-6 and V is TRBV28; D is possibly TRBD1 (5 bases). Per the germline V gene, CDR1 is MDHEN and CDR2 is SYDVKM. This CDR3 has 17 amino acids. Deletions cut 2 bases from V and 9 bases from J, with 20 bases between. The CDR3 nucleotides read TGTGCCAGCAGTTTACTTTCCGGGACGGCTTGGGGTTCACCCCTCCACTTT. This codes for CASSLLSGTAWGSPLHF.

As DNA, the CDR3 is TGCGCCAGCAGCCAAGTGCCTAGTTCGATCACAGATACGCAGTATTTT. Residues: CASSQVPSSITDTQYF. This chain joins TRBV4-1 and TRBJ2-3; D call uncertain. V was shortened by 1 base and J by 2 bases, with 13 bases between the two germline ends. CDR1 is MGHRA, CDR2 YSYEKL, per germline. There are 16 residues in the CDR3.

The chain's CDR3 is CASSLRGPPGVLSNEQFF. The CDR3 coding sequence is TGTGCCAGCAGCTTAAGGGGCCCGCCGGGGGTTTTATCCAATGAGCAGTTCTTC. This sequence joins TRBV7-2 and TRBJ2-1, with TRBD2 as a possible D gene (6 bases). The CDR3 totals 18 residues. Germline CDR1 reads SGHTA; CDR2 reads FQGNSA. Trimming cost V 2 bases and J 6 bases, with 23 bases left between them.

The chain couples TRBV19 to TRBJ2-1, with D uncertain. The CDR3 is 13 residues long. Trimming cost V 6 bases and J 5 bases, with 11 bases left between them. The germline V gene has CDR1 LNHDA and CDR2 SQIVND (reference sequence). The CDR3 protein is CASRAITNNEQFF. CDR3 DNA: TGTGCCAGTAGAGCTATCACCAACAATGAGCAGTTCTTC.

This clone occurred once. This rearrangement joins TRBV7-8 to TRBJ2-1, with 11 bases identical to TRBD2. Germline CDR1 is SGHVS and CDR2 is FQNEAQ. The V segment lost 7 bases and the J segment 7 bases; nucleotides outside the gene matches: 12. This CDR3 comprises 16 residues. CDR3 sequence (DNA): TGTGCCAGCACCCCGTTAGCGGGAGGGCCCTCAAATGAGCAGTTCTTC. Encoded protein: CASTPLAGGPSNEQFF.

The gene calls are TRBV9 and TRBJ1-1; 11 bases are a match to TRBD1. The CDR3 sequence is 13 residues long. CDR1 SGDLS and CDR2 YYNGEE come from the germline V gene. J lost 4 bases, V lost 6 bases, and 2 bases had no gene match. The CDR3 sequence is CASKGTGGTEAFF. The CDR3 DNA reads as TGTGCCAGCAAGGGGACAGGGGGCACTGAAGCTTTCTTT.

The chain is built from TRBV6-1 and TRBJ2-3; 11 bases are a match to TRBD2. Germline V gives CDR1 MNHNS, CDR2 SASEGT. Trimming cost V 1 base and J 4 bases; bases outside gene matches: 1. This CDR3 spans 15 amino acids. The CDR3 spells CASSEGLAGSDTQYF. CDR3 sequence (DNA): TGTGCCAGCAGTGAAGGACTAGCGGGATCAGATACGCAGTATTTT.

V is TRBV7-9 and J is TRBJ2-3, with TRBD2 identical over 12 bases. Looked up from germline, CDR1 is SEHNR and CDR2 is FQNEAQ (reference sequence). Germline trimming cut 5 bases from V and 4 bases from J; bases unmatched to any gene: 7. The CDR3 contains 16 residues. The CDR3 region has the DNA TGTGCCAGCAGCCGCTGGACTAGCGGGATGTCAGATACGCAGTATTTT. It translates to CASSRWTSGMSDTQYF.

The chain couples TRBV5-5 to TRBJ2-1; 12 nucleotides agree with TRBD2. From germline, CDR1 is SGHKS and CDR2 YYEKEE (reference sequence). Trimming cost V 4 bases and J 4 bases; bases outside gene matches: 9. The CDR3 extends over 17 amino acids. The CDR3 loop reads CASSLSPLAGGYNEQFF. DNA of the CDR3: TGTGCCAGCAGCCTCAGTCCCCTAGCGGGAGGGTACAATGAGCAGTTCTTC. Variable domain in full (rest from reference TRBV5-5 and TRBJ2-1): DAGVTQSPTHLIKTRGQQVTLRCSPISGHKSVSWYQQVLGQGPQFIFQYYEKEERGRGNFPDRFSARQFPNYSSELNVNALLLGDSALYLCASSLSPLAGGYNEQFFGPGTRLTVL.

The rearrangement joins TRBV19 to TRBJ2-2; the match to TRBD2 covers 9 bases. From germline, CDR1 is LNHDA and CDR2 SQIVND (reference sequence). CDR3 size: 17 residues. V dropped 0 bases and J dropped 6; count of bases not matched to a gene: 8. Here the CDR3 reads CASSIEASGVGAGELFF. CDR3 bases: TGTGCCAGTAGTATAGAGGCTAGCGGGGTCGGGGCCGGGGAGCTGTTTTTT.

The V and J genes are TRBV2 and TRBJ1-6; D is perhaps TRBD1 (6 bases). The CDR3 is 19 amino acids. The ends were cut back, 0 bases at V and 0 bases at J, with 15 bases in the middle. Germline values: CDR1 SNHLY, CDR2 FYNNEI. Here the CDR3 reads CASSEAPWTESSYNSPLHF. The DNA for the CDR3 is TGTGCCAGCAGTGAAGCGCCCTGGACAGAGAGCTCCTATAATTCACCCCTCCACTTT.

The gene calls are TRBV11-2 and TRBJ2-2, with D possibly TRBD2 on 7 matching bases. The CDR3 totals 17 residues. V was pared by 0 bases and J by 3 bases, with 14 bases between. Looked up from germline, CDR1 is SGHAT and CDR2 is FQNNGV. The CDR3 region has the DNA TGTGCCAGCAGCTTAGATGCTGGAGGGGGGGACACCGGGGAGCTGTTTTTT. Its protein is CASSLDAGGGDTGELFF.

CDR3 nucleotide sequence: TGTGCCAGCAGCTTGGGGACTAGCGGGGTGGCCTACAATGAGCAGTTCTTC. Its protein is CASSLGTSGVAYNEQFF. The V and J genes are TRBV7-6 and TRBJ2-1; 13 nucleotides agree with TRBD2. There are 17 residues in the CDR3. V shed 3 bases, J shed 2 bases, and the junction held 4 bases outside the gene matches. The germline CDR1 and CDR2 sequences are SGHVS and FNYEAQ.

The rearrangement joins TRBV5-1 to TRBJ2-7, with 11 bases aligning to TRBD1. The V and J ends lost 1 base and 3 bases, in that order; junction bases with no gene match: 3. Germline CDR1 is SGHRS and CDR2 is YFSETQ. This CDR3 is built from 15 residues. Written as DNA, the CDR3 is TGCGCCAGCAGCTTGATCGGGACAGGGGGCTACGAGCAGTACTTC. Amino acid sequence: CASSLIGTGGYEQYF. The whole variable domain, remainder taken from reference TRBV5-1 and TRBJ2-7, is KAGVTQTPRYLIKTRGQQVTLSCSPISGHRSVSWYQQTPGQGLQFLFEYFSETQRNKGNFPGRFSGRQFSNSRSEMNVSTLELGDSALYLCASSLIGTGGYEQYFGPGTRLTVT.

The chain uses TRBV19 and TRBJ2-2; TRBD2 aligns across 10 bases. This CDR3 region has 15 residues. The V segment lost 5 bases and the J segment 6 bases; nucleotides outside the gene matches: 6. Germline lookup yields CDR1 LNHDA and CDR2 SQIVND (reference sequence). The CDR3 DNA reads as TGTGCCAGTAGTGATCCGACTAGCGGGTCCGGGGAGCTGTTTTTT. It translates to CASSDPTSGSGELFF.

Worth noting for this clone: The junction departs from the called germline gene at one end, perhaps through a read error. The chain recombines TRBV30 with TRBJ1-1; D not certain. Germline loops: CDR1 GTSNPN, CDR2 SVGIG (reference sequence). CDR3 length: 8 amino acids. The CDR3 here is CAWSVGLF. The CDR3 DNA sequence: TGTGCCTGGAGTGTTGGCCTCTTT.

The chain is built from TRBV25-1 and TRBJ1-1; D is ambiguous. The germline CDR1 and CDR2 sequences are MGHDK and SYGVNS. V lost 5 bases and J lost 0, with 7 bases in between. The CDR3 sequence is 13 residues long. DNA of the CDR3: TGTGCCAGCAGTTGGCAGATGAACACTGAAGCTTTCTTT. The encoded protein is CASSWQMNTEAFF.